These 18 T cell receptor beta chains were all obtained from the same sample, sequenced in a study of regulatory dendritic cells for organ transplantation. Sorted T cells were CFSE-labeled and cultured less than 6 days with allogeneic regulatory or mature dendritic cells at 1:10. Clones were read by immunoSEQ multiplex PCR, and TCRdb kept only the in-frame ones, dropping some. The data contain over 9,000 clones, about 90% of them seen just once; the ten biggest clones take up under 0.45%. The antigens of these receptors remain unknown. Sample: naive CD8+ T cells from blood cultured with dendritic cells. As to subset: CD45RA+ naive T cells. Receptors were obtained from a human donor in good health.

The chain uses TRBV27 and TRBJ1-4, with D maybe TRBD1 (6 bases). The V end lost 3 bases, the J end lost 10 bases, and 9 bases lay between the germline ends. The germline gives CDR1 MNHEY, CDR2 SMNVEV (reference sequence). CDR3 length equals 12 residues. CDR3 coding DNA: TGTGCCAGCAGTTTTGGGGGGGCAAAACTGTTTTTT. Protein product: CASSFGGAKLFF.

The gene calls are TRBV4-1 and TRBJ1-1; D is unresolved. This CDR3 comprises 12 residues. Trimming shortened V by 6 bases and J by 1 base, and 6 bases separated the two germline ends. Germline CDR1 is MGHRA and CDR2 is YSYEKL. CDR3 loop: CASRQQNTEAFF. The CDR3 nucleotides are TGCGCCAGCAGGCAACAGAACACTGAAGCTTTCTTT.

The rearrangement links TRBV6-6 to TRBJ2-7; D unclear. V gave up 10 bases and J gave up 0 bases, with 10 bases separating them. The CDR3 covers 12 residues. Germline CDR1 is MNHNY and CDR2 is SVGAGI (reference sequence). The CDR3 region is CATLGFSYEQYF. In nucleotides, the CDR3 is TGTGCCACTCTAGGATTCTCCTACGAGCAGTACTTC.

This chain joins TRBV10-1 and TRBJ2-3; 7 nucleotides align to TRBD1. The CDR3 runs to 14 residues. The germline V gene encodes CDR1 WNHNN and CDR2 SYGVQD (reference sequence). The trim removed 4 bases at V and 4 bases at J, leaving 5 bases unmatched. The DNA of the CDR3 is TGCGCCAGCAGTGTTAGGGGGCCCTCAGATACGCAGTATTTT. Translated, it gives CASSVRGPSDTQYF.

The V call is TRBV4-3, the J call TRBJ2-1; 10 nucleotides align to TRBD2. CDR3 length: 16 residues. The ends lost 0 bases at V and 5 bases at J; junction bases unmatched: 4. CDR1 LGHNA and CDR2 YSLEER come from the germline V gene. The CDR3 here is CASSQERTSGHNEQFF. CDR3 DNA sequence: TGCGCCAGCAGCCAAGAGCGGACTAGCGGCCACAATGAGCAGTTCTTC.

CDR3 region: CASSVQGGYREQFF. CDR3 nucleotides: TGTGCCAGCAGCGTCCAAGGGGGATACAGGGAGCAGTTCTTC. The chain employs TRBV7-9 and TRBJ2-1, with a tentative D call TRBD1 (6 bases). V dropped 5 bases and J dropped 10 bases, with 18 bases sitting between them. In germline, CDR1 is SEHNR, CDR2 FQNEAQ (reference sequence). CDR3 length: 14 amino acids.

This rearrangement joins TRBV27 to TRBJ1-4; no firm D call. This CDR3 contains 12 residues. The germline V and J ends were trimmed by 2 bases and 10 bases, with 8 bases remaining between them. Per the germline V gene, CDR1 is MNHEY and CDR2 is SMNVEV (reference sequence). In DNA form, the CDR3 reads TGTGCCAGCAGTTTAGGGTCCGGAAAACTGTTTTTT. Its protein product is CASSLGSGKLFF.

The CDR3 loop is CASSSPGLAGVSMNTGELFF. CDR3 DNA sequence: TGTGCCAGCAGCAGCCCGGGACTAGCGGGAGTTTCGATGAACACCGGGGAGCTGTTTTTT. The chain is built from TRBV21-1 and TRBJ2-2; the table's D gene call, TRBD2, was not cross checked with the DNA. TRBV21-1 is a pseudogene segment. This CDR3 is 20 amino acids long.

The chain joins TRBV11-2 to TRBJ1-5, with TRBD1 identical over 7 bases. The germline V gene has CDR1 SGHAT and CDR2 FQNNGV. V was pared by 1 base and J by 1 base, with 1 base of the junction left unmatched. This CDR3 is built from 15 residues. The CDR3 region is CASSLGRGSNQPQHF. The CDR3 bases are TGTGCCAGCAGCTTAGGCAGGGGGAGCAATCAGCCCCAGCATTTT.

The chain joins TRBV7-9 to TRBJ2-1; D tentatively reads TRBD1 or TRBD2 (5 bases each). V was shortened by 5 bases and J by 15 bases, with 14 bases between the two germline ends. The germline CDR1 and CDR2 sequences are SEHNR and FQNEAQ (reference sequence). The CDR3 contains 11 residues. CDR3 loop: CASSTGPRWFF. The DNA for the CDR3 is TGTGCCAGCAGCACGGGACCCCGGTGGTTCTTC.

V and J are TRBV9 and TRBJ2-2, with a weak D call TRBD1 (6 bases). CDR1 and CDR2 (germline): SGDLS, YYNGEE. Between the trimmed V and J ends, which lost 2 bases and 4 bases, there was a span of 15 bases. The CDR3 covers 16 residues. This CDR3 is CASSVRRGFSTGELFF. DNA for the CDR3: TGTGCCAGCAGCGTCCGAAGGGGGTTTAGCACCGGGGAGCTGTTTTTT.

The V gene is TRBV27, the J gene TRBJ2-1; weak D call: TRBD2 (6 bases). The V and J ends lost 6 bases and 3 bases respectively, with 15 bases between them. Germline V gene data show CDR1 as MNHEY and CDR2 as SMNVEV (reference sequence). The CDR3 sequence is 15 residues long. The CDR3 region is CASRISGVLYNEQFF. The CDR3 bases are TGTGCCAGCAGGATTAGCGGTGTGCTCTACAATGAGCAGTTCTTC.

The CDR3 DNA sequence: TGTGCCAGCAGCCAAGATGGCCCAGCGGGACTCACAGATACGCAGTATTTT. Its protein product is CASSQDGPAGLTDTQYF. The chain employs TRBV4-2 and TRBJ2-3, with 7 bases identical to TRBD2. The CDR3 is 17 amino acids. Per germline, CDR1 LGHNA and CDR2 YNFKEQ. Losses at the gene ends were 0 bases for V and 2 bases for J; bases not matched to a gene: 8.

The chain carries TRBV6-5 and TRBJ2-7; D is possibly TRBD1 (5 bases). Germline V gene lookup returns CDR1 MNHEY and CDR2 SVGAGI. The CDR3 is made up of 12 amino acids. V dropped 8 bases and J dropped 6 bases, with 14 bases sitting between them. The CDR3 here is CASWGRSGEQYF. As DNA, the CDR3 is TGTGCCAGCTGGGGCAGATCGGGCGAGCAGTACTTC.

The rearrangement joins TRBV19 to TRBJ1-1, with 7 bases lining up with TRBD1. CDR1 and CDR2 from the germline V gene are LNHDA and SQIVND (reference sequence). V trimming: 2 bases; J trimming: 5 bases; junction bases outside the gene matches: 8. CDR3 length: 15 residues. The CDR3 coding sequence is TGTGCCAGTAGTATAATTAGGGGGCTAAGAACTGAAGCTTTCTTT. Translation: CASSIIRGLRTEAFF.

In DNA, the CDR3 is TGTGCCAGCAGTTTATTCTGGGCAGAAAATAATTCACCCCTCCACTTT. It codes for CASSLFWAENNSPLHF. The chain has TRBV27 and TRBJ1-6; D gene ambiguous. The CDR3 sequence is 16 residues long. V lost 1 base and J lost 5, with 12 bases in between. Germline V gene sequence: CDR1 MNHEY, CDR2 SMNVEV (reference sequence).

For the CDR3, the DNA is TGTGCCAGCAGAGCGGTCTATTCCACCGGGGAGCTGTTTTTT. This sequence encodes CASRAVYSTGELFF. The chain uses TRBV28 and TRBJ2-2; possible D gene TRBD2, 5 bases. This CDR3 is 14 amino acids long. The V and J ends lost 6 bases and 4 bases respectively, with 12 bases between them. Germline V gene lookup returns CDR1 MDHEN and CDR2 SYDVKM.

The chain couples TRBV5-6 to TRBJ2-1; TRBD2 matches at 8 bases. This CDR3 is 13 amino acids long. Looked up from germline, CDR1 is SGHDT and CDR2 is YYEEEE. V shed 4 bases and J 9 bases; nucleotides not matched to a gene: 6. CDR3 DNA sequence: TGTGCCAGCAGCCCGGGGGGGGCGGTTGAGCAGTTCTTC. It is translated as CASSPGGAVEQFF. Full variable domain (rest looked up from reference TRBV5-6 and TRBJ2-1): DAGVTQSPTHLIKTRGQQVTLRCSPKSGHDTVSWYQQALGQGPQFIFQYYEEEERQRGNFPDRFSGHQFPNYSSELNVNALLLGDSALYLCASSPGGAVEQFFGPGTRLTVL.